These 20 T cell receptor beta chains originate from one sample sequenced in a study of T cells in Graves' hyperthyroidism and ophthalmopathy. TCR beta CDR3 region amplification was performed from RNA transcripts. First-round RT-PCR targeting the TCR CDR3 was performed with the HTBI primer set. TCRdb reprocessed the multiplex PCR reads via MiXCR and lists one record per CDR3 protein. This table has approximately 590,000 distinct CDR3 sequences, approximately 15% appearing once. The sequencing sample was made of blood. Receptors originate from a young woman with Graves' hyperthyroidism.

Concerning this clonotype: A junction boundary mismatches the germline segment, possibly from a read error. The V call is TRBV6-2 or TRBV6-3, the J call TRBJ2-7; D not resolved. The length of the CDR3 is 13 residues. Germline CDR1 reads MNHEY; CDR2 reads SVGEGT. CDR3 in amino acids: CASSNSLYHEQYF. DNA for the CDR3: TGTGCCAGCAGTAACTCCCTATATCACGAGCAGTACTTC.

Worth noting for this clonotype: The junction differs from germline at one of its ends, possibly a read error. The chain links TRBV5-1 to TRBJ1-2; D gene ambiguous. Per germline, CDR1 SGHRS and CDR2 YFSETQ. The CDR3 contains 13 residues. CDR3 in amino acids: CVSSGRAGSGYTF. CDR3 nucleotide sequence: TGCGTCAGCAGCGGTCGGGCGGGGAGTGGCTACACCTTC.

At least ten counts were recorded for this clonotype. V and J are TRBV20-1 and TRBJ2-7; 8 nucleotides align to TRBD2. V lost 4 bases, J lost 3 bases, and 8 bases stayed unmatched. The CDR3 has 14 residues. Germline CDR1 DFQATT, CDR2 SNEGSKA (reference sequence). CDR3 sequence: CSAKRTSLDYEQYF. The CDR3 coding sequence is TGCAGTGCTAAAAGGACTAGCCTAGACTACGAGCAGTACTTC.

The chain couples TRBV7-2 to TRBJ1-3; D is ambiguous. The length of the CDR3 is 13 residues. V shed 10 bases and J shed 4 bases, with 14 bases lying between them. Germline-derived CDR1 and CDR2 are SGHTA and FQGNSA. As DNA, the CDR3 is TGTGCCACCCGGAGGGAATCCGGAAACACCATATATTTT. This encodes CATRRESGNTIYF.

On this clonotype itself: Possible read error: a much larger clone is one base away. The chain uses TRBV27 and TRBJ2-3, with TRBD2 identical over 10 bases. Germline trimming cut 4 bases from V and 5 bases from J; bases unmatched to any gene: 12. Germline values: CDR1 MNHEY, CDR2 SMNVEV (reference sequence). This CDR3 is 17 amino acids long. CDR3 sequence reads: CASSSYSGLAGEDTQYF. CDR3 nucleotides: TGTGCCAGCAGTTCGTACTCAGGGCTAGCGGGAGAAGATACGCAGTATTTT.

This clonotype showed up many times. The rearrangement uses TRBV10-3 and TRBJ1-1, with D possibly matching TRBD1 (6 bases). The germline V and J ends were trimmed by 7 bases and 1 base, with 19 bases remaining between them. Germline CDR1 reads ENHRY; CDR2 reads SYGVKD. This CDR3 comprises 16 residues. DNA for the CDR3: TGTGCCATCACCCTTGACAGGCCCGGTAGGAACACTGAAGCTTTCTTT. It translates to CAITLDRPGRNTEAFF.

This clonotype has at least ten counts. The CDR3 here is CASSRTGGSSNQPQHF. The CDR3 DNA reads TGTGCCAGCAGCCGGACAGGGGGCAGTAGCAATCAGCCCCAGCATTTT. The chain couples TRBV12-3 or TRBV12-4 to TRBJ1-5; 11 bases agree with TRBD1. Unmatched junction bases numbered 4, after V lost 6 bases and J lost 0 bases. The CDR3 runs to 16 residues.

The sample holds a few counts of this clonotype. The V and J genes are TRBV12-5 and TRBJ2-3; 14 positions match TRBD2. Germline V CDR1 and CDR2: LGHNT, FRNRAP. This CDR3 spans 18 amino acids. The V and J ends lost 7 bases and 2 bases, in that order; junction bases with no gene match: 11. CDR3 protein: CASVHLPGLAGVTDTQYF. Written as DNA, the CDR3 is TGTGCTAGTGTCCACCTCCCGGGACTAGCGGGGGTCACAGATACGCAGTATTTT.

This clonotype was seen many times. The V call is TRBV7-6, the J call TRBJ1-6; D gene ambiguous. CDR3 length equals 13 residues. Germline CDR1 and CDR2: SGHVS and FNYEAQ. The V gene lost 3 bases and the J gene lost 6 bases, with 6 bases spanning the gap. The CDR3 coding sequence is TGTGCCAGCAGCTTGGGCAGTAATTCACCCCTCCACTTT. As protein: CASSLGSNSPLHF. The variable domain in full, with the rest retrieved from reference TRBV7-6 and TRBJ1-6, is GAGVSQSPRYKVTKRGQDVALRCDPISGHVSLYWYRQALGQGPEFLTYFNYEAQQDKSGLPNDRFSAERPEGSISTLTIQRTEQRDSAMYRCASSLGSNSPLHFGNGTRLTVT.

This clonotype was recorded at least ten times. This chain connects TRBV7-9 to TRBJ2-2; TRBD2 agrees at 8 bases. The CDR3 contains 14 residues. The germline gives CDR1 SEHNR, CDR2 FQNEAQ (reference sequence). V shed 6 bases and J 4 bases; nucleotides not matched to a gene: 4. The DNA for the CDR3 is TGTGCCAGCAGTTACGGGGGGGGCACCGGGGAGCTGTTTTTT. Translating it yields CASSYGGGTGELFF. The full variable domain, completed using reference TRBV7-9 and TRBJ2-2, is DTGVSQNPRHKITKRGQNVTFRCDPISEHNRLYWYRQTLGQGPEFLTYFQNEAQLEKSRLLSDRFSAERPKGSFSTLEIQRTEQGDSAMYLCASSYGGGTGELFFGEGSRLTVL.

This chain uses TRBV18 with TRBJ1-5; the match to TRBD1 covers 7 bases. J was trimmed by 2 bases and V by 6 bases; bases with no gene match: 7. CDR3 length equals 15 residues. Germline V gene lookup returns CDR1 KGHSH and CDR2 LQKENI. The CDR3 is CASSPGQAGNQPQHF. In DNA form, the CDR3 reads TGTGCCAGCTCGCCCGGACAGGCGGGCAATCAGCCCCAGCATTTT. Full variable domain (remainder filled in from reference TRBV18 and TRBJ1-5): NAGVMQNPRHLVRRRGQEARLRCSPMKGHSHVYWYRQLPEEGLKFMVYLQKENIIDESGMPKERFSAEFPKEGPSILRIQQVVRGDSAAYFCASSPGQAGNQPQHFGDGTRLSIL.

This clonotype appeared many times. J is TRBJ2-3 and V is TRBV7-3, with 7 bases fitting TRBD1. The CDR3 covers 14 residues. V was pared by 3 bases and J by 7 bases, with 7 bases of the junction left unmatched. Per germline, CDR1 SGHTA and CDR2 FQGTGA. DNA of the CDR3: TGTGCCAGCAGCTTGGGGACAGCGGATAATACGCAGTATTTT. As protein: CASSLGTADNTQYF.

This clonotype was seen repeatedly, ten times or more. The rearrangement joins TRBV20-1 to TRBJ2-1; 8 nucleotides agree with TRBD2. Germline CDR1 is DFQATT and CDR2 is SNEGSKA (reference sequence). The V gene end was trimmed by 3 bases and the J gene end by 4 bases; junction bases not matched to a gene: 5. The length of the CDR3 is 14 residues. CDR3 coding DNA: TGCAGTGCTAGTTCGGGAGGGGGTTACAATGAGCAGTTCTTC. It encodes CSASSGGGYNEQFF.

This clonotype has at least ten counts. The chain recombines TRBV20-1 with TRBJ2-5; D uncertain. Germline values: CDR1 DFQATT, CDR2 SNEGSKA (reference sequence). The CDR3 contains 14 residues. V was shortened by 5 bases and J by 5 bases, with 18 bases between the two germline ends. CDR3 sequence (DNA): TGCAGTGCTGAATGGGCTAGGCCCGGGGAGACCCAGTACTTC. Its protein is CSAEWARPGETQYF.

The chain is built from TRBV30 and TRBJ2-3, with 9 bases matching TRBD1. V trimming: 4 bases; J trimming: 3 bases; junction bases outside the gene matches: 14. The CDR3 consists of 17 residues. Germline values: CDR1 GTSNPN, CDR2 SVGIG (reference sequence). As DNA, the CDR3 is TGTGCCTGGACTGTAGGGACAGGGCGCCCTAGTACAGATACGCAGTATTTT. Amino acid sequence: CAWTVGTGRPSTDTQYF. Full variable domain (remainder filled in from reference TRBV30 and TRBJ2-3): SQTIHQWPATLVQPVGSPLSLECTVEGTSNPNLYWYRQAAGRGLQLLFYSVGIGQISSEVPQNLSASRPQDRQFILSSKKLLLSDSGFYLCAWTVGTGRPSTDTQYFGPGTRLTVL.

This clonotype was counted at least ten times. V and J are TRBV6-1 and TRBJ2-1; D not resolved. Germline V gives CDR1 MNHNS, CDR2 SASEGT. The CDR3 extends over 13 amino acids. The V and J ends lost 0 bases and 7 bases respectively, with 7 bases between them. CDR3 sequence: CASSEAGWNEQFF. Written as DNA, the CDR3 is TGTGCCAGCAGTGAAGCGGGATGGAATGAGCAGTTCTTC.

This clonotype appeared many times. This chain links TRBV11-2 with TRBJ2-3; TRBD1 matches 7 bases. Germline CDR1 SGHAT, CDR2 FQNNGV. V was pared by 2 bases and J by 1 base, with 3 bases of the junction left unmatched. This CDR3 spans 15 amino acids. This chain's CDR3 is CASSLHTGGTDTQYF. CDR3 nucleotide sequence: TGTGCCAGCAGCTTACATACAGGGGGCACAGATACGCAGTATTTT.

This clonotype was counted many times. The rearrangement joins TRBV9 to TRBJ2-2, with TRBD2 matching over 8 bases. V lost 4 bases and J lost 0; bases outside the gene matches: 2. CDR1 and CDR2 (germline): SGDLS, YYNGEE. The CDR3 has 15 amino acids. The CDR3 is CASSQGLANTGELFF. CDR3 coding DNA: TGTGCCAGCAGCCAGGGACTAGCGAACACCGGGGAGCTGTTTTTT.

The sample holds many counts of this clonotype. The V and J genes are TRBV28 and TRBJ2-1; the D gene is possibly TRBD2 (7 bases). This CDR3 contains 15 residues. Germline V gene sequence: CDR1 MDHEN, CDR2 SYDVKM. Deletions cut 9 bases from V and 4 bases from J, with 19 bases between. The chain's CDR3 is CASRSWGGSYNEQFF. The CDR3 DNA follows: TGTGCCAGTCGATCTTGGGGGGGCTCTTACAATGAGCAGTTCTTC.

This chain joins TRBV7-9 and TRBJ1-3, with 7 bases lining up with TRBD1. CDR1 and CDR2 (germline): SEHNR, FQNEAQ (reference sequence). V dropped 2 bases and J dropped 4; count of bases not matched to a gene: 14. The CDR3 runs 18 residues. This CDR3 is CASSLYGGTVSTGNTIYF. Written as DNA, the CDR3 is TGTGCCAGCAGCTTATATGGGGGGACAGTCTCAACGGGAAACACCATATATTTT.